A single TCR beta chain is shown here with its context. Its antigen is still unknown. These data come from a study of OX40 agonist ivuxolimab in advanced cancers. About the study: The dose-escalation cohort had hepatocellular carcinoma, melanoma, renal cell or head and neck cancer. Of the participants, approximately 40% had some prior anti-PD-1, anti-PD-L1 or anti-CTLA-4 therapy, which was allowed.

Whole-study results and caveats: Among some nonresponders, normalized T-cell clonal expansion was also low. Antigens targeted by the expanded peripheral T cells were not determined.

Only in-frame clones appear in the TCRdb table, and some are missing; sequencing was by immunoSEQ multiplex PCR. The sample includes tens of thousands of clones, about 91% of them seen just once. The CDR3 totals 14 residues. Looked up from germline, CDR1 is ENHRY and CDR2 is SYGVKD. V gave up 6 bases and J gave up 4 bases, with 15 bases separating them. Sequencing was performed on CD4+ or CD8+ T cells sorted from blood, taken in a trial of the OX40 agonist ivuxolimab. This clonotype originated in an adult with an advanced solid tumor such as melanoma, head and neck, liver or kidney cancer. V and J are TRBV10-3 and TRBJ2-5; weak D call: TRBD1 (5 bases). CDR3: CAISVLLQGETQYF. For the CDR3, the DNA is TGTGCCATCAGCGTGCTCTTGCAGGGAGAGACCCAGTACTTC.